The present TCR beta chain was sequenced within a study of blood T cells in healthy people across ages. For the second PCR, which ran for about 6 to 11 cycles, a sample-barcoded 5' primer and a J-beta primer mix were used. TCRdb itself ran the 5' RACE reads through MiXCR, one entry per CDR3 protein. Of approximately 800,000 distinct CDR3 sequences in the sample, over 45% are singletons; the top ten hold approximately 21%. The donors, healthy Caucasians from Russia, were aged roughly 6 to 90. The total RNA that was extracted per sample amounted to at least 5 micrograms. This CDR3 comprises 11 residues.

Sequenced input: blood. The rearrangement uses TRBV21-1 and TRBJ1-2; TRBD1 is the table's D call, not checked against the DNA. TRBV21-1 represents a pseudogene. The sequence derives from a man aged 25 to 45 in good health. Here the CDR3 DNA reads TGTGCCGGAAGGCGGGGCGACGGCTACACCTTC. This encodes CAGRRGDGYTF.